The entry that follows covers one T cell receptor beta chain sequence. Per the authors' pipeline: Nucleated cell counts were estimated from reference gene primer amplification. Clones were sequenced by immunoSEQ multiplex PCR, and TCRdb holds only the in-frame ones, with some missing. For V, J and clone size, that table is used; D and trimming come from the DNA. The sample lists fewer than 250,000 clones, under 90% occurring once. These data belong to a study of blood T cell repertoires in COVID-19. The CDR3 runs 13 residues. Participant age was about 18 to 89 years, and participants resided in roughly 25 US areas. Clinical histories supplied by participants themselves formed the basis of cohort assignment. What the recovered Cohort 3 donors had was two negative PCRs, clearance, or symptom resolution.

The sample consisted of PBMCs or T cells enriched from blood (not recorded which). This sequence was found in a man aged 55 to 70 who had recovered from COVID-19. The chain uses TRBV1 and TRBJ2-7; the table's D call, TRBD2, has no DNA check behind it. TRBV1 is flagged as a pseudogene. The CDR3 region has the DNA TGCACCTTAGGGGACTCCAGCTCCTACGAGCAGTACTTC. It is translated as CTLGDSSSYEQYF.